This T cell receptor beta chain came from a study of early T cells in non-severe SARS-CoV-2 infection. Overall study: The chains were unpaired, and the sequenced material was bulk RNA from unsorted whole blood. Study conclusions and caveats: In VDJdb matching, anti-spike CD8 responses were favored while private and CD4 specificities went missing.

This clonotype showed up many times. The antigen remains unidentified. The protocol attached unique molecular identifiers to individual cDNA molecules. TCRdb re-derived calls from the 5' RACE reads in MiXCR, one entry per CDR3 protein. The repertoire holds more than 50,000 distinct CDR3 sequences, about 9.3% seen once, with 4% to 4.5% in the top ten. V lost 3 bases and J lost 4, with 4 bases in between. In germline, CDR1 is LNHDA, CDR2 SQIVND (reference sequence). CDR3 size: 12 residues. The chain couples TRBV19 to TRBJ1-5; the D is unclear. This receptor was taken from an adult who was a healthcare worker with PCR-confirmed SARS-CoV-2 infection or an uninfected control (not recorded which). The sequencing input was whole blood. The CDR3 DNA reads as TGTGCCAGTAGTATCGGAAATCAGCCCCAGCATTTT. Protein product: CASSIGNQPQHF.